One T cell receptor (beta chain) is described in this entry. The sample comes from a study of OX40 agonist ivuxolimab in advanced cancers. TCRdb's table, derived via immunoSEQ multiplex PCR, lists solely in-frame clones and lacks some. The sample has about 41,000 clones; roughly 90% are singletons. Germline V gene data show CDR1 as MGHDK and CDR2 as SYGVNS. V shed 2 bases and J 16 bases; nucleotides not matched to a gene: 10. There are 13 residues in the CDR3. Sequenced material: CD4+ or CD8+ T cells sorted from blood, taken in a trial of the OX40 agonist ivuxolimab. This chain joins TRBV25-1 and TRBJ2-1; TRBD2 matches at 8 bases. The source is an adult with an advanced solid tumor such as melanoma, head and neck, liver or kidney cancer. The CDR3 sequence: CASSERGLVSSFF. CDR3 bases: TGTGCCAGCAGTGAAAGGGGACTAGTTAGCTCCTTCTTC. Based on the CDR3 plus reference TRBV25-1 and TRBJ2-1, the full variable domain is EADIYQTPRYLVIGTGKKITLECSQTMGHDKMYWYQQDPGMELHLIHYSYGVNSTEKGDLSSESTVSRIRTEHFPLTLESARPSHTSQYLCASSERGLVSSFFGPGTRLTVL.